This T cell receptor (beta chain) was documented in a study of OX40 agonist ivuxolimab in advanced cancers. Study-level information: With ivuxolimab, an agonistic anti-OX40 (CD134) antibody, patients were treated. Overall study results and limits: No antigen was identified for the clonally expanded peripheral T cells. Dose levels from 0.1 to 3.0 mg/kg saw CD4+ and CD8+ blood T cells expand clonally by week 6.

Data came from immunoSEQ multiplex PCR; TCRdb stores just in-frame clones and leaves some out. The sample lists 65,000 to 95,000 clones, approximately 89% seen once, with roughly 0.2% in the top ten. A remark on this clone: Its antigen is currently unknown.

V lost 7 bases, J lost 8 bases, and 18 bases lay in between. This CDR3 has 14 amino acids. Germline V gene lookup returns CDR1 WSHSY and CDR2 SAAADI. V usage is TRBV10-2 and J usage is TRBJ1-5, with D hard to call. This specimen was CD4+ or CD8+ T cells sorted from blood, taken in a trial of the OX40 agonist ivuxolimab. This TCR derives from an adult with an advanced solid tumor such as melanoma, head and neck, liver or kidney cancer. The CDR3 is CASTQAYNGEPQHF. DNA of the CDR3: TGCGCCAGCACCCAGGCGTATAATGGCGAGCCCCAGCATTTT.